This entry lists 25 T cell receptor beta chains sequenced from one sample in a study of molecular identifiers for immune sequencing clone quantification. TCRdb re-analysed the PCR reads in MiXCR, keeping a single row per CDR3 protein. The data hold about 640,000 distinct CDR3 sequences, with about 20% observed a single time. The sequencing input was naive CD8+ T cells from blood, with Jurkat cell RNA spiked in. Subset reported: FACS-sorted CD8+CD4-CCR7+CD45RA+ naive T cells. All receptors derive from a human donor in good health. Some libraries in this study had Jurkat cell RNA spiked in.

This clonotype was seen many times. V usage is TRBV4-2 and J usage is TRBJ2-7; D is ambiguous. CDR1 and CDR2 from the germline V gene are LGHNA and YNFKEQ. There are 15 residues in the CDR3. Trimming left V 0 bases short and J 4 bases short, with 13 bases between. The CDR3 here is CASSQDSGLGYEQYF. The CDR3 nucleotides are TGTGCCAGCAGCCAAGATTCCGGGTTGGGTTACGAGCAGTACTTC.

This clonotype was recorded at least ten times. The V gene is TRBV20-1, the J gene TRBJ2-7; D gene uncertain. CDR1 DFQATT and CDR2 SNEGSKA come from the germline V gene (reference sequence). The V gene lost 0 bases and the J gene lost 0 bases, with 9 bases spanning the gap. The CDR3 loop spans 14 amino acids. CDR3 in DNA: TGCAGTGCTAGAGATCATCGGACCTCCTACGAGCAGTACTTC. Protein: CSARDHRTSYEQYF.

Details on this clonotype: With a much larger clone just one base away, this may be a read error. The chain links TRBV4-3 to TRBJ2-3; D possibly corresponds to TRBD2 (6 bases). The CDR3 is 15 amino acids. Germline V gives CDR1 LGHNA, CDR2 YSLEER. The CDR3 DNA sequence: TGCGCCAGCAGCCACTGGAGGGGAACCGCAGATGCGCAGTATTTT. It is translated as CASSHWRGTADAQYF.

This clonotype has more than one count but fewer than ten. This chain joins TRBV19 and TRBJ1-1, with TRBD1 as a possible D gene (5 bases). The CDR3 contains 15 residues. The germline V gene has CDR1 LNHDA and CDR2 SQIVND (reference sequence). The ends were cut back, 5 bases at V and 0 bases at J, with 13 bases in the middle. CDR3 coding DNA: TGTGCCAGTAGTCCACATGGGGGGGTGAACACTGAAGCTTTCTTT. Translated: CASSPHGGVNTEAFF.

This clonotype appeared many times. The rearrangement uses TRBV5-1 and TRBJ2-7; TRBD2 matches 14 bases. CDR1 is SGHRS and CDR2 is YFSETQ in the germline V gene. The length of the CDR3 is 15 residues. V trimming: 3 bases; J trimming: 2 bases; junction bases outside the gene matches: 1. The CDR3, as DNA: TGCGCCAGCAGCTGGACTAGCGGGGGGCCCTACGAGCAGTACTTC. The encoded protein is CASSWTSGGPYEQYF.

This clonotype has a count of ten or more. The chain employs TRBV18 and TRBJ2-3; 13 positions match TRBD2. Germline assignment: CDR1 KGHSH and CDR2 LQKENI. V shed 3 bases, J shed 2 bases, and the junction held 11 bases outside the gene matches. The CDR3 length is 19 residues. The CDR3 DNA sequence: TGTGCCAGCTCACCCCTCGGACTAGCGGGAGACGAGGACACAGATACGCAGTATTTT. This sequence encodes CASSPLGLAGDEDTDTQYF.

Ten or more counts support this clonotype. The chain carries TRBV6-2 or TRBV6-3 and TRBJ1-5; no reliable D call. Trimming took off 4 bases at V and 10 bases at J, with 11 bases between the two ends. This CDR3 comprises 12 residues. Germline V gene sequence: CDR1 MNHEY, CDR2 SVGEGT. Written as DNA, the CDR3 is TGTGCCAGCAGTTTACAGCCCAGTCCCCAGCATTTT. Its translation: CASSLQPSPQHF.

This clonotype was counted ten times or more. J is TRBJ1-1 and V is TRBV12-3 or TRBV12-4; TRBD1 is a possible D gene (5 bases). The V gene lost 0 bases and the J gene lost 1 base, with 6 bases spanning the gap. The CDR3 runs 14 residues. In DNA, the CDR3 is TGTGCCAGCAGTTTAGCACAGGCGAACACTGAAGCTTTCTTT. It yields the protein CASSLAQANTEAFF.

This clonotype appeared many times. This chain uses TRBV9 with TRBJ2-5; the D call may be TRBD1 or TRBD2 (6 bases each). Germline lookup yields CDR1 SGDLS and CDR2 YYNGEE. Trimming cost V 3 bases and J 0 bases, with 18 bases left between them. CDR3 length: 17 residues. The CDR3 sequence is CASSGGTPLGYQETQYF. For the CDR3, the DNA is TGTGCCAGCAGCGGCGGGACACCATTAGGGTACCAAGAGACCCAGTACTTC.

This clonotype has ten or more counts. The chain couples TRBV5-1 to TRBJ1-6, with TRBD1 identical over 8 bases. The junction had 6 bases not matched to a gene; V was cut back by 0 bases and J by 10 bases. In germline, CDR1 is SGHRS, CDR2 YFSETQ. This CDR3 region has 15 residues. The CDR3 DNA sequence: TGCGCCAGCAGCTTGGGTTCGACAGGGGAATCACCCCTCCACTTT. As protein: CASSLGSTGESPLHF.

For this clonotype: A clone one base away is much larger, so this may be a read error. The chain joins TRBV15 to TRBJ1-3, with D perhaps matching TRBD1 (5 bases). The CDR3 is 15 residues long. In germline, CDR1 is LNHNV, CDR2 YYDKDF (reference sequence). As DNA, the CDR3 is TGTGCCACCAGCTTGCTCCCAGGGTCTGAAAACACCATATATTTT. Its protein is CATSLLPGSENTIYF.

Of note for this clonotype: A much larger clonotype is one base distant, so this may be a read error. The J gene is TRBJ2-2, the V gene TRBV7-9; the D is unclear. The CDR3 extends over 14 amino acids. Germline CDR1 is SEHNR and CDR2 is FQNEAQ (reference sequence). The DNA of the CDR3 is TGTGCCAGCGGCTTAAAGGATACGGGTATGGAGCTGTTTTTT. It yields the protein CASGLKDTGMELFF.

In its sample, this clonotype was seen many times. This chain uses TRBV5-4 with TRBJ2-5, with TRBD1 matching over 10 bases. V lost 4 bases, J lost 4 bases, and 7 bases stayed unmatched. The CDR3 is 15 residues long. Germline assignment: CDR1 SGHNT and CDR2 YYREEE (reference sequence). In nucleotides, the CDR3 is TGTGCCAGCAGCCCTACCGGGACAGGGGTAGAGACCCAGTACTTC. Protein: CASSPTGTGVETQYF.

The chain combines TRBV20-1 with TRBJ2-1; no firm D call. The CDR3 contains 16 residues. Trimming removed 0 bases at V and 2 bases at J, with 14 bases between. CDR1 and CDR2 (germline): DFQATT, SNEGSKA (reference sequence). DNA of the CDR3: TGCAGTGCTAGAGATGGGATTAGGGTGACCTACAATGAGCAGTTCTTC. The encoded protein is CSARDGIRVTYNEQFF.

This clonotype was seen at least ten times. The chain links TRBV7-3 to TRBJ2-3; 8 nucleotides agree with TRBD2. CDR1 SGHTA and CDR2 FQGTGA come from the germline V gene. The ends lost 1 base at V and 6 bases at J; junction bases unmatched: 3. This CDR3 comprises 14 residues. For the CDR3, the DNA is TGTGCCAGCAGCTTAAGAGCGGGAGAGGATACGCAGTATTTT. Amino acid sequence: CASSLRAGEDTQYF. Complete variable domain (other parts from reference TRBV7-3 and TRBJ2-3): GAGVSQTPSNKVTEKGKYVELRCDPISGHTALYWYRQSLGQGPEFLIYFQGTGAADDSGLPNDRFFAVRPEGSVSTLKIQRTERGDSAVYLCASSLRAGEDTQYFGPGTRLTVL.

The chain employs TRBV6-1 and TRBJ2-3, with D uncertain. Trimming cost V 1 base and J 1 base, with 15 bases left between them. The germline gives CDR1 MNHNS, CDR2 SASEGT. The CDR3 extends over 17 amino acids. The CDR3 sequence: CASSEVPSGSRTDTQYF. The CDR3 DNA is TGTGCCAGCAGTGAAGTCCCTTCAGGATCGCGCACAGATACGCAGTATTTT.

Worth noting for this clonotype: Since a much larger clone is just one base distant, this may be a read error. The chain has TRBV6-2 or TRBV6-3 and TRBJ2-1; D is unresolved. V dropped 2 bases and J dropped 8 bases, with 7 bases sitting between them. The germline V gene encodes CDR1 MNHEY and CDR2 SVGEGT. CDR3 length equals 12 residues. The CDR3 nucleotides read TGTGCCAGCAGTTACCCATACGATGAGCAGTTCTTC. Encoded protein: CASSYPYDEQFF.

The sample holds one count of this clonotype. This could be a read error, since a much larger clone is one nucleotide away. V usage is TRBV28 and J usage is TRBJ2-1; tentative D call: TRBD1 (6 bases). Germline V gives CDR1 MDHEN, CDR2 SYDVKM. The CDR3 is 12 residues long. The CDR3 bases are TGTGCCAGCCAACAGGGCCCCAATGAGCAGCTCTTC. Its translation: CASQQGPNEQLF. Together with reference TRBV28 and TRBJ2-1, the CDR3 gives the full variable domain: DVKVTQSSRYLVKRTGEKVFLECVQDMDHENMFWYRQDPGLGLRLIYFSYDVKMKEKGDIPEGYSVSREKKERFSLILESASTNQTSMYLCASQQGPNEQLFGPGTRLTVL.

This clonotype was observed a few times. The rearrangement links TRBV14 to TRBJ1-3; D unclear. Trimming left V 3 bases short and J 4 bases short, with 4 bases between. CDR1 SGHDN and CDR2 FVKESK come from the germline V gene. The CDR3 covers 12 residues. This CDR3 is CASSQEGNTIYF. For the CDR3, the DNA is TGTGCCAGCAGCCAGGAAGGAAACACCATATATTTT.

This clonotype was picked up many times. J is TRBJ2-3 and V is TRBV20-1; D uncertain. The germline V gene encodes CDR1 DFQATT and CDR2 SNEGSKA (reference sequence). V was trimmed by 7 bases and J by 4 bases, leaving 6 bases between them. The length of the CDR3 is 10 residues. CDR3 DNA sequence: TGCAGTGTGCGCCCAGATACGCAGTATTTT. The encoded protein is CSVRPDTQYF.

In this sample, this clonotype turned up many times. The chain employs TRBV7-9 and TRBJ2-5; D is unresolved. Germline loops: CDR1 SEHNR, CDR2 FQNEAQ (reference sequence). V lost 5 bases, J lost 5 bases, and 12 bases lay in between. The CDR3 is 13 amino acids. Written as DNA, the CDR3 is TGTGCCAGCAGCCCACGGCTCGGGGAGACCCAGTACTTC. This codes for CASSPRLGETQYF.

This clonotype was seen a handful of times. The chain uses TRBV19 and TRBJ2-5, with D possibly TRBD2 on 6 matching bases. This CDR3 spans 13 amino acids. V was cut by 6 bases and J by 4 bases, with 12 bases left in between. Germline V gives CDR1 LNHDA, CDR2 SQIVND (reference sequence). CDR3: CASSPGSPETQYF. The CDR3 DNA reads TGTGCCAGTAGCCCCGGGAGCCCAGAGACCCAGTACTTC. Full variable domain (remainder filled in from reference TRBV19 and TRBJ2-5): DGGITQSPKYLFRKEGQNVTLSCEQNLNHDAMYWYRQDPGQGLRLIYYSQIVNDFQKGDIAEGYSVSREKKESFPLTVTSAQKNPTAFYLCASSPGSPETQYFGPGTRLLVL.

This clonotype has at least ten counts. In nucleotides, the CDR3 is TGCAGTGCTAGATCCGGGACAGGGGCGAGGGGCAATCAGCCCCAGCATTTT. It encodes CSARSGTGARGNQPQHF. V usage is TRBV20-1 and J usage is TRBJ1-5; the match to TRBD1 covers 10 bases. This CDR3 region has 17 residues. V dropped 2 bases and J dropped 2; count of bases not matched to a gene: 9. The V gene's germline CDR1 is DFQATT and CDR2 SNEGSKA (reference sequence).

Many counts were recorded for this clonotype. This chain connects TRBV19 to TRBJ2-2, with D unresolved. CDR1 and CDR2 from the germline V gene are LNHDA and SQIVND (reference sequence). Trimming pared 3 bases from V and 1 base from J, leaving 6 bases between. CDR3 size: 14 residues. The CDR3 DNA is TGTGCCAGTAGTATCCTTTTGAACACCGGGGAGCTGTTTTTT. Encoded protein: CASSILLNTGELFF. The full variable domain, rest sourced from reference TRBV19 and TRBJ2-2, is DGGITQSPKYLFRKEGQNVTLSCEQNLNHDAMYWYRQDPGQGLRLIYYSQIVNDFQKGDIAEGYSVSREKKESFPLTVTSAQKNPTAFYLCASSILLNTGELFFGEGSRLTVL.

This clonotype was detected only a few times. This chain links TRBV12-5 with TRBJ2-1, with TRBD2 matching over 11 bases. This CDR3 region has 16 residues. Losses at the gene ends were 1 base for V and 5 bases for J; bases not matched to a gene: 4. Germline V gives CDR1 LGHNT, CDR2 FRNRAP. CDR3 protein: CASGLGQLAGDNEQFF. CDR3 nucleotides: TGTGCTAGTGGTTTGGGGCAACTAGCGGGAGACAATGAGCAGTTCTTC. The full variable domain, its missing parts supplied by reference TRBV12-5 and TRBJ2-1, is DARVTQTPRHKVTEMGQEVTMRCQPILGHNTVFWYRQTMMQGLELLAYFRNRAPLDDSGMPKDRFSAEMPDATLATLKIQPSEPRDSAVYFCASGLGQLAGDNEQFFGPGTRLTVL.